This is a list of T cell receptor beta chains from one sample in a study of OX40 agonist ivuxolimab in advanced cancers. The table came from immunoSEQ multiplex PCR; TCRdb's copy has only in-frame clones and leaves some out. The sample lists around 60,000 clones, less than 90% occurring once. Source: CD4+ or CD8+ T cells sorted from blood, taken in a trial of the OX40 agonist ivuxolimab. Source of these receptors: an adult with an advanced solid tumor such as melanoma, head and neck, liver or kidney cancer. The CDR3 runs from the conserved cysteine through the conserved F or W. A D gene is named only where the DNA matches it firmly. Where a row states a size, it is once, few, many or the class of an expanded clone; other rows omit it.

v_gene	abundance	j_gene	d_gene	CDR3aa	CDR3nt
TRBV28	.	TRBJ2-7	TRBD1	CAIAPGGSYEQYF	TGTGCCATTGCCCCAGGGGGATCCTACGAGCAGTACTTC
TRBV10-2	few	TRBJ1-6	.	CASRGGQESFPLHF	TGCGCCAGCAGGGGCGGCCAGGAGTCCTTTCCCCTCCACTTT
TRBV7-2	.	TRBJ2-7	TRBD2	CASGGRGAEQYF	TGTGCCAGCGGGGGGCGGGGGGCCGAGCAGTACTTC
TRBV4-2	.	TRBJ2-7	TRBD2	CASSLRLAGTGEQYF	TGTGCCAGCAGCCTCCGACTAGCGGGAACCGGCGAGCAGTACTTC
TRBV30	.	TRBJ2-1	TRBD2	CAWSRGGSYNEQFF	TGTGCCTGGAGTCGGGGGGGGTCCTACAATGAGCAGTTCTTC
TRBV5-6	once	TRBJ1-6	TRBD1	CASSLDRGQNSPLHF	TGTGCCAGCAGCTTGGACAGGGGGCAGAATTCACCCCTCCACTTT
TRBV30	few	TRBJ1-1	.	CAWSGSRGTEAFF	TGTGCCTGGAGTGGATCCAGGGGCACTGAAGCTTTCTTT
TRBV14	.	TRBJ2-3	.	CASSQGADTQYF	TGTGCCAGCAGCCAAGGAGCAGATACGCAGTATTTT
TRBV28	.	TRBJ1-6	.	CASSLWGGVDSPLHF	TGTGCCAGCAGTTTATGGGGCGGGGTGGATTCACCCCTCCACTTT
TRBV30	.	TRBJ2-2	.	CAWSGGPLNLAGELFF	TGTGCCTGGAGTGGAGGGCCCCTCAACCTGGCCGGGGAGCTGTTTTTT
TRBV6-1	.	TRBJ2-3	TRBD1	CASSGQGLGTDTQYF	TGTGCCAGCAGTGGACAGGGGCTGGGCACAGATACGCAGTATTTT
TRBV19	.	TRBJ1-5	.	CASKGGGRRLNQPQHF	TGTGCCAGTAAAGGAGGGGGACGGAGGCTCAATCAGCCCCAGCATTTT
TRBV27	.	TRBJ2-1	TRBD2	CASTGGRNNEQFF	TGTGCCAGTACGGGAGGGCGAAACAATGAGCAGTTCTTC
TRBV28	.	TRBJ1-5	.	CASSLPSEGPQHF	TGTGCCAGCAGTTTACCCTCAGAGGGGCCCCAGCATTTT
TRBV2	.	TRBJ1-2	.	CASSERGGYTF	TGTGCCAGCAGTGAACGGGGTGGCTACACCTTC
TRBV4-2	.	TRBJ1-4	TRBD1	CASSQGTGREKLFF	TGTGCCAGCAGCCAAGGGACAGGGCGGGAAAAACTGTTTTTT
TRBV10-1	.	TRBJ2-3	.	CASSELGTFSTDTQYF	TGCGCCAGCAGTGAGCTCGGGACATTTAGCACAGATACGCAGTATTTT
TRBV15	.	TRBJ2-5	.	CATSRARAEETQYF	TGTGCCACCAGCAGAGCCAGGGCGGAAGAGACCCAGTACTTC
TRBV7-8	.	TRBJ1-5	.	CASSPPPWGGSGRDQPQHF	TGTGCCAGCAGTCCCCCGCCGTGGGGAGGGTCCGGCCGAGATCAGCCCCAGCATTTT
TRBV30	.	TRBJ2-5	.	CAWSVNGRLSETQYF	TGTGCCTGGAGTGTAAATGGCAGACTGTCAGAGACCCAGTACTTC
TRBV6-1	.	TRBJ1-1	.	CASRFRSLSTEAFF	TGTGCCAGCAGATTCAGGTCCCTTTCGACTGAAGCTTTCTTT
TRBV30	.	TRBJ1-3	.	CAWSRRMTSGNTIYF	TGTGCCTGGAGTCGTCGGATGACCTCTGGAAACACCATATATTTT
TRBV6-1	.	TRBJ1-5	TRBD1	CASSARDRGGNQPQHF	TGTGCCAGCAGTGCCCGGGACAGGGGCGGTAATCAGCCCCAGCATTTT
TRBV30	.	TRBJ1-5	.	CAWSIGGQPQHF	TGTGCCTGGAGCATTGGGGGGCAGCCCCAGCATTTT
TRBV7-2	.	TRBJ1-1	.	CASSLAHTRNTEAFF	TGTGCCAGCAGCTTAGCCCACACGAGGAACACTGAAGCTTTCTTT
TRBV6-6	.	TRBJ2-1	TRBD2	CASSLLAGSSYNEQFF	TGTGCCAGCAGTTTACTAGCGGGGAGCTCCTACAATGAGCAGTTCTTC
TRBV6-5	once	TRBJ2-7	.	CASRGGGTSYEQYF	TGTGCCAGCAGGGGGGGCGGGACCTCCTACGAGCAGTACTTC
TRBV28	.	TRBJ1-6	.	CASSSPGSDSPLHF	TGTGCCAGCAGTTCACCAGGGTCGGATTCACCCCTCCACTTT
TRBV5-4	.	TRBJ2-1	TRBD2	CASSALKRGGNNEQFF	TGTGCCAGCAGCGCACTAAAGCGGGGGGGAAACAATGAGCAGTTCTTC